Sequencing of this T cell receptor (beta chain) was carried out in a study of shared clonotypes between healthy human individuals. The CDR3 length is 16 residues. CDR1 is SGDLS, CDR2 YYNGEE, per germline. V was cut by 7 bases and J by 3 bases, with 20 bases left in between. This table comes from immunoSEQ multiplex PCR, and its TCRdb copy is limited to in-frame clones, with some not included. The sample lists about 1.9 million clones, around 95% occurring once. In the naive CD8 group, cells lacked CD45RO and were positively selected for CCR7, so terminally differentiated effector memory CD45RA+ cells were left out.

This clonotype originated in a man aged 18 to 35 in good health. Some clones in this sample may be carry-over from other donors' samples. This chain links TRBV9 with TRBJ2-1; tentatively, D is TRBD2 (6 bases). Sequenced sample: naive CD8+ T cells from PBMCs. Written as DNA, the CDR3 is TGTGCCAGCTCCCAAAGGGCGGGGAAGGTCTACAATGAGCAGTTCTTC. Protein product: CASSQRAGKVYNEQFF.